This entry describes one T cell receptor beta chain. Trimming removed 0 bases at V and 5 bases at J, with 13 bases between. This CDR3 contains 15 residues. Germline CDR1 reads ENHRY; CDR2 reads SYGVKD. The source of the sample is a study of blood T cell repertoires in COVID-19. The data were produced by immunoSEQ multiplex PCR, yet TCRdb's version contains in-frame clones alone and is incomplete. The profile shows more than 150,000 clones, roughly 84% of them singletons. The chain links TRBV10-3 to TRBJ2-5; D remains unclear. The sample taken for sequencing was PBMCs or T cells enriched from blood (not recorded which). The source of this sequence is a woman in her sixties who had recovered from COVID-19. CDR3 loop: CAISESSAAGETQYF. The CDR3 nucleotides read TGTGCCATCAGTGAGTCGTCCGCGGCCGGGGAGACCCAGTACTTC.